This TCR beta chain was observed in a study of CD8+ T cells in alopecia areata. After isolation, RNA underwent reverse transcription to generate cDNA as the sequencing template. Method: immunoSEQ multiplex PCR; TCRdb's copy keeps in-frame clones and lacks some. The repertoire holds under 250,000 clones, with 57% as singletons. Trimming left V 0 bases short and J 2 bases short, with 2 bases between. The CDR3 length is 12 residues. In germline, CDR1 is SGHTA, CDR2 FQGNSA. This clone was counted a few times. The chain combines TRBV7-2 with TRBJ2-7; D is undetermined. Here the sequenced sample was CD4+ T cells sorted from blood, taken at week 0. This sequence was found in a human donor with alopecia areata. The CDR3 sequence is CASSLAAYEQYF. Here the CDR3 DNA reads TGTGCCAGCAGCTTAGCCGCCTACGAGCAGTACTTC. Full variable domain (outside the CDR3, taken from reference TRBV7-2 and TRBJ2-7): GAGVSQSPSNKVTEKGKDVELRCDPISGHTALYWYRQSLGQGLEFLIYFQGNSAPDKSGLPSDRFSAERTGGSVSTLTIQRTQQEDSAVYLCASSLAAYEQYFGPGTRLTVT.